This T cell receptor (beta chain) came from a study of breast tumors, draining lymph nodes, adjacent tissues. Study-wide findings and caveats: Data only fit, rather than demonstrated, lymph node origin of most tumor T cells. Luminal-like breast cancer showed significantly greater tumor-nontumor repertoire similarity than basal-like breast cancer did. Findings are consistent with lymph node origin and intratumoral expansion of most tumor T cells.

A remark on this clonotype: Its antigen is as yet unknown. Germline and junction disagree at one end, which may indicate a read error.

TCRdb re-derived calls from the multiplex PCR reads in MiXCR, one entry per CDR3 protein. The top ten clones hold about 30% of a sample with roughly 15,000 distinct CDR3 sequences, 50% to 70% of them seen once. The CDR3 extends over 18 amino acids. In germline, CDR1 is SGDLS, CDR2 YYNGEE. The source is a female donor with breast cancer. Some clones in this sample may be carry-over from other donors' samples. The V and J genes are TRBV9 and TRBJ2-6; possible D gene TRBD1, 7 bases. The specimen sequenced was tumor-adjacent breast tissue. The CDR3 DNA reads as TGTGCCAGCAGCGTACATCCGCAGGGGGGAGCTGGCGCCAACGTCCTGACTTTC. Translation: CASSVHPQGGAGANVLTF.